This T cell receptor beta chain was retrieved from a study of cytomegalovirus exposure and HLA in healthy donors. 60 Vbeta and 13 Jbeta primers were used in PCR. Assay used: immunoSEQ multiplex PCR; TCRdb lists only in-frame clones, some missing. The sample has roughly 99,000 clones, under 80% seen once. The V end was cut by 1 base, the J end by 5 bases, with 8 bases between. Germline V lookup: CDR1 GTSNPN, CDR2 SVGIG (reference sequence). This CDR3 is built from 13 residues. The sequenced sample was PBMCs. V and J are TRBV30 and TRBJ1-4, with D tentatively TRBD1 (6 bases). The clonotype was recovered from a male donor in good health and CMV-seronegative. CDR3 sequence (DNA): TGTGCCTGGAGTGGACAGGAGAATGAAAAACTGTTTTTT. Its translation is CAWSGQENEKLFF.